The 13 T cell receptor beta chains given below trace back to one sample, sequenced in a study of blood T cell repertoires in COVID-19. Measured with immunoSEQ multiplex PCR; TCRdb has only the in-frame clones, and not every one. The sample records 250,000 to 350,000 clones, 70% to 90% being singletons. The specimen was PBMCs or T cells enriched from blood (not recorded which). The origin of the receptors is a woman aged 25-40 years who had recovered from COVID-19.

This chain uses TRBV4-2 with TRBJ1-2; possible D gene TRBD1, 6 bases. The CDR3 sequence is 16 residues long. CDR1 is LGHNA and CDR2 is YNFKEQ in the germline V gene. Trimming removed 0 bases from V and 4 bases from J, with 15 bases in between. This CDR3 reads CASSQDITGSLYGYTF. In DNA, the CDR3 is TGTGCCAGCAGCCAAGATATCACAGGGTCCCTCTATGGCTACACCTTC.

The chain couples TRBV27 to TRBJ2-1; 10 positions match TRBD2. V dropped 7 bases and J dropped 2; count of bases not matched to a gene: 8. Per the germline V gene, CDR1 is MNHEY and CDR2 is SMNVEV (reference sequence). The CDR3 sequence is 16 residues long. This chain's CDR3 is CASNLNGLAAYNEQFF. The CDR3 DNA reads TGTGCCAGCAATCTAAACGGACTAGCGGCCTACAATGAGCAGTTCTTC.

V usage is TRBV30 and J usage is TRBJ2-1; 9 bases are a match to TRBD2. The germline V gene has CDR1 GTSNPN and CDR2 SVGIG (reference sequence). The CDR3 is made up of 15 amino acids. Unmatched junction bases numbered 7, after V lost 3 bases and J lost 4 bases. The CDR3 DNA reads TGTGCCTGGAGGATCCGGACTAGCGAGTACAATGAGCAGTTCTTC. This codes for CAWRIRTSEYNEQFF.

The rearrangement uses TRBV28 and TRBJ1-5, with a tentative D call TRBD1 (6 bases). Deletions cut 5 bases from V and 5 bases from J, with 22 bases between. The CDR3 length is 17 residues. Germline CDR1 reads MDHEN; CDR2 reads SYDVKM. DNA for the CDR3: TGTGCCAGCAGTCCCCGGACAGTAGGGATAGGATATCAGCCCCAGCATTTT. It is translated as CASSPRTVGIGYQPQHF. The variable domain in full, with the rest retrieved from reference TRBV28 and TRBJ1-5, is DVKVTQSSRYLVKRTGEKVFLECVQDMDHENMFWYRQDPGLGLRLIYFSYDVKMKEKGDIPEGYSVSREKKERFSLILESASTNQTSMYLCASSPRTVGIGYQPQHFGDGTRLSIL.

The V gene is TRBV7-6, the J gene TRBJ2-5, with D tentatively TRBD1 (5 bases). The germline V gene encodes CDR1 SGHVS and CDR2 FNYEAQ. This CDR3 contains 12 residues. V was cut by 6 bases and J by 2 bases, with 7 bases left in between. The CDR3 is CASSQGQETQYF. The DNA for the CDR3 is TGTGCCAGCAGTCAGGGACAAGAGACCCAGTACTTC.

The chain recombines TRBV19 with TRBJ2-3; 8 bases match TRBD2. The CDR3 spans 16 residues. Germline V lookup: CDR1 LNHDA, CDR2 SQIVND (reference sequence). J was trimmed by 2 bases and V by 2 bases; bases with no gene match: 6. The CDR3: CASSIQAGETTDTQYF. The CDR3 nucleotides are TGTGCCAGTAGTATACAAGCGGGGGAGACCACAGATACGCAGTATTTT.

This sequence joins TRBV6-5 and TRBJ1-1; D is ambiguous. CDR3 size: 13 residues. V lost 6 bases and J lost 4, with 12 bases in between. From germline, CDR1 is MNHEY and CDR2 SVGAGI. The DNA of the CDR3 is TGTGCCAGCAGGGATCACTTAGCCACTGAAGCTTTCTTT. It encodes CASRDHLATEAFF.

The CDR3 DNA reads TGTGCCAGCAGCCCCAGCGCCACGCAGTATGAAAAACTGTTTTTT. It specifies CASSPSATQYEKLFF. The J gene is TRBJ1-4, the V gene TRBV7-2; no clear D. Germline CDR1 reads SGHTA; CDR2 reads FQGNSA. V shed 5 bases and J shed 6 bases, with 16 bases lying between them. The CDR3 runs to 15 residues. The full variable domain, with the rest looked up from reference TRBV7-2 and TRBJ1-4, is GAGVSQSPSNKVTEKGKDVELRCDPISGHTALYWYRQSLGQGLEFLIYFQGNSAPDKSGLPSDRFSAERTGGSVSTLTIQRTQQEDSAVYLCASSPSATQYEKLFFGSGTQLSVL.

The chain joins TRBV18 to TRBJ2-1; TRBD2 matches 12 bases. The CDR3 contains 14 residues. Germline V gene data show CDR1 as KGHSH and CDR2 as LQKENI. Germline trimming cut 3 bases from V and 10 bases from J; bases unmatched to any gene: 4. This CDR3 reads CASSPGLAGNEQFF. The CDR3, as DNA: TGTGCCAGCTCACCCGGACTAGCGGGGAACGAGCAGTTCTTC.

CDR3 DNA sequence: TGTGCCAGCAGTCTTGGACAGGGTACCGGGGAGCTGTTTTTT. The encoded protein is CASSLGQGTGELFF. This sequence joins TRBV28 and TRBJ2-2; 8 bases line up with TRBD1. Germline values: CDR1 MDHEN, CDR2 SYDVKM. The CDR3 covers 14 residues. With V trimmed by 5 bases and J by 5 bases, 4 bases remained unmatched.

The chain combines TRBV5-1 with TRBJ2-1, with 11 bases matching TRBD2. Losses at the gene ends were 4 bases for V and 8 bases for J; bases not matched to a gene: 17. CDR1 and CDR2 (germline): SGHRS, YFSETQ. This CDR3 has 18 amino acids. The CDR3 reads CASSPQEVLAGAPHEQFF. DNA for the CDR3: TGCGCCAGCAGCCCGCAAGAGGTACTAGCGGGAGCCCCCCATGAGCAGTTCTTC.

The chain has TRBV11-2 and TRBJ2-5; 8 bases line up with TRBD1. The CDR3 is made up of 17 amino acids. V gave up 1 base and J gave up 5 bases; unmatched junction bases: 12. CDR1 is SGHAT, CDR2 FQNNGV, per germline. CDR3 residues: CASSLVVSRTGRETQYF. The CDR3 DNA is TGTGCCAGCAGCTTAGTAGTATCCAGGACAGGGAGGGAGACCCAGTACTTC. Variable domain in full (rest from reference TRBV11-2 and TRBJ2-5): EAGVAQSPRYKIIEKRQSVAFWCNPISGHATLYWYQQILGQGPKLLIQFQNNGVVDDSQLPKDRFSAERLKGVDSTLKIQPAKLEDSAVYLCASSLVVSRTGRETQYFGPGTRLLVL.

The chain couples TRBV19 to TRBJ2-3, with D possibly matching TRBD1 (7 bases). V lost 5 bases and J 2 bases, leaving 11 bases between the germline ends. Germline V gene sequence: CDR1 LNHDA, CDR2 SQIVND (reference sequence). The CDR3 length is 14 residues. CDR3 DNA sequence: TGTGCCAGTAGTCAGGGGGAGGTCACAGATACGCAGTATTTT. It codes for CASSQGEVTDTQYF.